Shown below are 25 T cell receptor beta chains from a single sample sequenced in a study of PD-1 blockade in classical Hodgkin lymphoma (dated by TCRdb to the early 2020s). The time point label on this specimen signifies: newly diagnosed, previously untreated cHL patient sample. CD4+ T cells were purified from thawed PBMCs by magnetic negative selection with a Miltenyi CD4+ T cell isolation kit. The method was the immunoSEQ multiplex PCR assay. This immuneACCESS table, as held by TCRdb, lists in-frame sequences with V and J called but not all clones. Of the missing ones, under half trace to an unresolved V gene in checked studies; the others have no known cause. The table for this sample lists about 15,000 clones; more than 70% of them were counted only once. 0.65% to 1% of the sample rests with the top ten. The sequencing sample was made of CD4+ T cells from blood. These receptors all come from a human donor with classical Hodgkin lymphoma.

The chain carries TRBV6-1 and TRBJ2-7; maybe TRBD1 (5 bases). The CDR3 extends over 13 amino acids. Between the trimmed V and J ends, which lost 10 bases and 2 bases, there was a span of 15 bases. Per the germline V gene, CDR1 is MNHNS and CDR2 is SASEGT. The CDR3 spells CAISIGRAYEQYF. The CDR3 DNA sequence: TGTGCCATCTCAATAGGCAGGGCCTACGAGCAGTACTTC.

The CDR3 nucleotides are TGTGCCAGCAGTTCCCCTCGGACAGGGGGCGTCGAGACCCAGTACTTC. As protein: CASSSPRTGGVETQYF. The gene calls are TRBV28 and TRBJ2-5; 11 nucleotides align to TRBD1. CDR1 is MDHEN and CDR2 is SYDVKM in the germline V gene. V was pared by 4 bases and J by 5 bases, with 9 bases of the junction left unmatched. This CDR3 is 16 amino acids long.

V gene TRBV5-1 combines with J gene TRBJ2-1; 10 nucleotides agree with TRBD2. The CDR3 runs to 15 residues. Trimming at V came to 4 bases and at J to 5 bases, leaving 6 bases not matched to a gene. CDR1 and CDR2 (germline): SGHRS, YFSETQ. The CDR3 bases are TGCGCCAGCAGCACGCTAGCGGGAGTTAACAATGAGCAGTTCTTC. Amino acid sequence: CASSTLAGVNNEQFF.

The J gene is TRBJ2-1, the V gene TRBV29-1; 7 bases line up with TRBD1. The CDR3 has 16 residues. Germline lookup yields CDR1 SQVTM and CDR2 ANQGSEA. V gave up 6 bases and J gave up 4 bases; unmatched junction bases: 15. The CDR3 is CSVSGQDRNSYNEQFF. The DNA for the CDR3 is TGCAGCGTCTCTGGACAGGACCGAAACTCTTACAATGAGCAGTTCTTC.

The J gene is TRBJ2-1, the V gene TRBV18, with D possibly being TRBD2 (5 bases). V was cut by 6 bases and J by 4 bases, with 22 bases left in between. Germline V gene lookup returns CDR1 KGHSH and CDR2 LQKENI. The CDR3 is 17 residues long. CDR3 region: CASSTTLLSSSYNEQFF. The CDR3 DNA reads TGTGCCAGCTCTACGACCTTATTGTCTAGCTCTTACAATGAGCAGTTCTTC.

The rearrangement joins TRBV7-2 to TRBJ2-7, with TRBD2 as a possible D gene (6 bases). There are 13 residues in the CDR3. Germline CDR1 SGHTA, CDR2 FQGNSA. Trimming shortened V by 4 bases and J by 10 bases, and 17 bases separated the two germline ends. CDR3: CASSSSGGSDQYF. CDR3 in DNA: TGTGCCAGCAGCTCTAGTGGGGGGTCAGACCAGTACTTC.

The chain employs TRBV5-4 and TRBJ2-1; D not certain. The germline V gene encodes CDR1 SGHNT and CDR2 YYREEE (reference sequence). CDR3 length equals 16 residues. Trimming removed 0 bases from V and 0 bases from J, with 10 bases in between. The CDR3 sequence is CASSLDLVSSYNEQFF. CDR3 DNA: TGTGCCAGCAGCTTGGACCTGGTTAGCTCCTACAATGAGCAGTTCTTC.

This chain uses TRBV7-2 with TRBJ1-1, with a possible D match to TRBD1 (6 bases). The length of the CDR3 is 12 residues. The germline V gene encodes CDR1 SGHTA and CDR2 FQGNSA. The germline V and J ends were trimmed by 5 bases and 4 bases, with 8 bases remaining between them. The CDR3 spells CASSLRGTEAFF. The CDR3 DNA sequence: TGTGCCAGCAGCCTCAGGGGCACTGAAGCTTTCTTT.

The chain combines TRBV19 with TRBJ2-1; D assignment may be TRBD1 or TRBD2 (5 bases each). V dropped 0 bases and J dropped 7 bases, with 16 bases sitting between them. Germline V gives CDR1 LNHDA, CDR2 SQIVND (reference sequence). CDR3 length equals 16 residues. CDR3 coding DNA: TGTGCCAGTAGTATAGACACCGGGACCCCCGGGAATGAGCAGTTCTTC. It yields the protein CASSIDTGTPGNEQFF.

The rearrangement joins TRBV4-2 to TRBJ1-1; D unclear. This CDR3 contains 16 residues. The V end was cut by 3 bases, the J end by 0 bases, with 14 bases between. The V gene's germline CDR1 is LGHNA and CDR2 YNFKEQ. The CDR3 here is CASSQGPRSMNTEAFF. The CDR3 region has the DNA TGTGCCAGCAGCCAGGGCCCCAGGTCCATGAACACTGAAGCTTTCTTT.

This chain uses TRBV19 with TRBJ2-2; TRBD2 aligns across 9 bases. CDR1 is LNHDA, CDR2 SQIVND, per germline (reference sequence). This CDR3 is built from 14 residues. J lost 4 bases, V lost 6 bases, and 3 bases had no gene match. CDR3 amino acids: CASRASGTTGELFF. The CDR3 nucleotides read TGTGCCAGTAGGGCTAGCGGGACCACCGGGGAGCTGTTTTTT. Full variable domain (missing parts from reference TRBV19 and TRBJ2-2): DGGITQSPKYLFRKEGQNVTLSCEQNLNHDAMYWYRQDPGQGLRLIYYSQIVNDFQKGDIAEGYSVSREKKESFPLTVTSAQKNPTAFYLCASRASGTTGELFFGEGSRLTVL.

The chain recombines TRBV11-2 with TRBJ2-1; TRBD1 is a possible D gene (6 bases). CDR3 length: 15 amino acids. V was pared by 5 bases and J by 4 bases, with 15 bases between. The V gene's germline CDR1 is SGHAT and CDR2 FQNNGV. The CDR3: CASSKSGGQYNEQFF. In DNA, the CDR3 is TGTGCCAGCAGCAAATCCGGCGGACAGTACAATGAGCAGTTCTTC.

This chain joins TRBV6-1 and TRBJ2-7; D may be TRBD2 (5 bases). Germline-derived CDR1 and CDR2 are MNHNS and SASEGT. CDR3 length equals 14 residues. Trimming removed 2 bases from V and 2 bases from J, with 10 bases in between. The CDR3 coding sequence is TGTGCCAGCAGTGAACGGGCGGGTACCTACGAGCAGTACTTC. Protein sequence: CASSERAGTYEQYF.

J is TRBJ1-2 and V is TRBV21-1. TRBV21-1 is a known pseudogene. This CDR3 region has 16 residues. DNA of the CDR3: TGTGCCAGCAGCAAAGAGGACATCCTAGCAAACTATGGCTACACCTTC. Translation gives CASSKEDILANYGYTF.

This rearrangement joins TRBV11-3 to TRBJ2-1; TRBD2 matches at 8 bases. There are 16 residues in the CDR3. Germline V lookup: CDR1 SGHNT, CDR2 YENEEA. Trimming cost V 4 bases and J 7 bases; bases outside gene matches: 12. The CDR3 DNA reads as TGTGCCAGCAGCTCCCGCGGGACTAGTATGGTAAATGAGCAGTTCTTC. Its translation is CASSSRGTSMVNEQFF.

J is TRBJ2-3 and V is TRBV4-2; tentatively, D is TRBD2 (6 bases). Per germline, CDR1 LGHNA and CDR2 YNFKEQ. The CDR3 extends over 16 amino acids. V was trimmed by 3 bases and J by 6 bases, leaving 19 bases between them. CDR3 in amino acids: CASSHSRGSGSDTQYF. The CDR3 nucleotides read TGTGCCAGCAGCCATTCCCGGGGTAGCGGTTCGGATACGCAGTATTTT.

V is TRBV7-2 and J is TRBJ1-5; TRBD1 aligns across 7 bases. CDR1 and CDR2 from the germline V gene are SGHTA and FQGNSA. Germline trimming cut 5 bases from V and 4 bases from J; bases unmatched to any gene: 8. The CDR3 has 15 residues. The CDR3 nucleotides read TGTGCCAGCAGCCCCCAATCAGGGGGGAATCAGCCCCAGCATTTT. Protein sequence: CASSPQSGGNQPQHF. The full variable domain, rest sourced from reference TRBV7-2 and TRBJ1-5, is GAGVSQSPSNKVTEKGKDVELRCDPISGHTALYWYRQSLGQGLEFLIYFQGNSAPDKSGLPSDRFSAERTGGSVSTLTIQRTQQEDSAVYLCASSPQSGGNQPQHFGDGTRLSIL.

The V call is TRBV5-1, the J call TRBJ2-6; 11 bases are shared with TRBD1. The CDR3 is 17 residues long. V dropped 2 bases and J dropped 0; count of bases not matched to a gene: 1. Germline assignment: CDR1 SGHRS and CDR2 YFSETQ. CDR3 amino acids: CASSLGTGGSGANVLTF. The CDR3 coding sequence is TGCGCCAGCAGCTTAGGGACAGGGGGCTCTGGGGCCAACGTCCTGACTTTC.

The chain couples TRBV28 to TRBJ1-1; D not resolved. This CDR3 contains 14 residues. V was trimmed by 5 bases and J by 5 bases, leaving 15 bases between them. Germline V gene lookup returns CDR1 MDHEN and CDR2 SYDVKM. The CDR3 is CASSLSYLRTEAFF. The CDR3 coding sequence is TGTGCCAGCAGTCTGTCCTACCTAAGGACTGAAGCTTTCTTT. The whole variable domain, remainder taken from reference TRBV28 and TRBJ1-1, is DVKVTQSSRYLVKRTGEKVFLECVQDMDHENMFWYRQDPGLGLRLIYFSYDVKMKEKGDIPEGYSVSREKKERFSLILESASTNQTSMYLCASSLSYLRTEAFFGQGTRLTVV.

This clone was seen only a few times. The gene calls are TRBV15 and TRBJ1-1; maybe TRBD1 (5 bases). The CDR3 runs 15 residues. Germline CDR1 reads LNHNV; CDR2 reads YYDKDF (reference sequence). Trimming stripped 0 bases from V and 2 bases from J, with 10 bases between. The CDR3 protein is CATSRDGGTNTEAFF. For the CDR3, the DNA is TGTGCCACCAGCAGAGATGGGGGGACCAACACTGAAGCTTTCTTT. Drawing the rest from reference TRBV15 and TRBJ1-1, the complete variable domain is DAMVIQNPRYQVTQFGKPVTLSCSQTLNHNVMYWYQQKSSQAPKLLFHYYDKDFNNEADTPDNFQSRRPNTSFCFLDIRSPGLGDTAMYLCATSRDGGTNTEAFFGQGTRLTVV.

CDR3 bases: TGTGCCAGCAGTTTGTGGGAGGCCGGGGAGCTGTTTTTT. Translation: CASSLWEAGELFF. V and J are TRBV28 and TRBJ2-2; D is possibly TRBD2 (6 bases). Germline assignment: CDR1 MDHEN and CDR2 SYDVKM. Trimming took off 3 bases at V and 6 bases at J, with 8 bases between the two ends. This CDR3 is 13 amino acids long.

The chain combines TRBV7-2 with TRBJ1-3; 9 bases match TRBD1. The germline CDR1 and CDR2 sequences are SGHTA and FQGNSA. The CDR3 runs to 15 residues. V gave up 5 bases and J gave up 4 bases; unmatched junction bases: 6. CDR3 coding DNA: TGTGCCAGCAGCCAGAACAGGGGGCGAGGAAACACCATATATTTT. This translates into CASSQNRGRGNTIYF.

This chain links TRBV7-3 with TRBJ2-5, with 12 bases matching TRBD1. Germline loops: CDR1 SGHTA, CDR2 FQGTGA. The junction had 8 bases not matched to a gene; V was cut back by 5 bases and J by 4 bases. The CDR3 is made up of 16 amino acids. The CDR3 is CASSPSGQGAGETQYF. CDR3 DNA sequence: TGTGCCAGCAGCCCCTCGGGACAGGGGGCTGGAGAGACCCAGTACTTC.

The CDR3 sequence is CAWRVWSDLQETQYF. CDR3 DNA sequence: TGTGCCTGGAGGGTCTGGTCAGACCTTCAAGAGACCCAGTACTTC. This chain uses TRBV30 with TRBJ2-5; D uncertain. V lost 3 bases and J 2 bases, leaving 16 bases between the germline ends. The germline V gene encodes CDR1 GTSNPN and CDR2 SVGIG (reference sequence). CDR3 size: 15 residues.

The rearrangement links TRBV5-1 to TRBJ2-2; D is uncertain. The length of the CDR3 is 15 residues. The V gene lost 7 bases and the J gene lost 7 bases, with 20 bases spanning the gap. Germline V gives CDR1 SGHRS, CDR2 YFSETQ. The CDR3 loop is CASLLAPRADGELFF. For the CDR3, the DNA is TGCGCCAGCCTCCTTGCCCCTCGCGCGGACGGGGAGCTGTTTTTT.